These T cell receptor beta chains were read from a single sample in a study of OX40 agonist ivuxolimab in advanced cancers. TCRdb's copy holds only in-frame clones and misses some; the assay was immunoSEQ multiplex PCR. Among 77,000 or so clones listed, 87% were seen once. The sequencing used CD4+ or CD8+ T cells sorted from blood, collected in a trial of the OX40 agonist ivuxolimab. The receptors come from an adult with an advanced solid tumor such as melanoma, head and neck, liver or kidney cancer. Each CDR3 is given with its conserved first and last residue. A D gene is named only where the DNA matches it firmly. Clone size is given for some rows only: seen once, a few or many times, or a class if the clone is expanded.

abundance | j_gene | v_gene | d_gene | CDR3aa | CDR3nt
. | TRBJ1-5 | TRBV30 | . | CAWSGQGPQHF | TGTGCCTGGAGTGGGCAAGGGCCCCAGCATTTT
. | TRBJ2-7 | TRBV11-3 | TRBD2 | CARASGSYEQYF | TGTGCGCGGGCTAGCGGGAGTTACGAGCAGTACTTC
. | TRBJ2-5 | TRBV7-9 | . | CASSLVRSTQETQYF | TGTGCCAGCAGCTTAGTGCGGTCCACGCAAGAGACCCAGTACTTC
. | TRBJ2-7 | TRBV6-5 | TRBD2 | CASSYNLAGGAYEQYF | TGTGCCAGCAGTTATAATCTGGCGGGGGGCGCCTACGAGCAGTACTTC
. | TRBJ1-5 | TRBV7-9 | TRBD1 | CASSFDRVQPQHF | TGTGCCAGCAGCTTCGACAGGGTTCAGCCCCAGCATTTT
. | TRBJ2-1 | TRBV5-6 | TRBD1 | CASSSRDSRYNEQFF | TGTGCCAGCAGCTCCCGGGACAGCCGCTACAATGAGCAGTTCTTC
. | TRBJ2-5 | TRBV5-4 | . | CASMDRRSPQETQYF | TGTGCCAGCATGGATCGGAGGAGTCCACAAGAGACCCAGTACTTC
once | TRBJ2-2 | TRBV9 | . | CASSVALRTGELFF | TGTGCCAGCAGCGTAGCTCTGCGCACCGGGGAGCTGTTTTTT
few | TRBJ1-2 | TRBV6-6 | . | CATSDRDYGYTF | TGTGCCACCTCGGACAGAGACTATGGCTACACCTTC
. | TRBJ2-1 | TRBV28 | . | CASSGLGGRPYNEQFF | TGTGCCAGCAGTGGACTTGGGGGTCGACCCTACAATGAGCAGTTCTTC
. | TRBJ1-1 | TRBV18 | . | CASSPPGRNTEAFF | TGTGCCAGCTCACCACCAGGCAGGAACACTGAAGCTTTCTTT
. | TRBJ2-3 | TRBV25-1 | . | CASTDRVTDTQYF | TGTGCCAGCACGGATCGGGTCACAGATACGCAGTATTTT
. | TRBJ2-6 | TRBV5-8 | . | CASSDGYSGANVLTF | TGTGCCAGCAGTGATGGTTACTCTGGGGCCAACGTCCTGACTTTC
. | TRBJ2-7 | TRBV28 | . | CASSISTVSYEQYF | TGTGCCAGCAGTATATCGACAGTGAGTTACGAGCAGTACTTC
. | TRBJ1-1 | TRBV7-9 | . | CASSLDSAGGAFF | TGTGCCAGCAGCTTAGATTCGGCAGGAGGGGCTTTCTTT
once | TRBJ1-1 | TRBV5-6 | TRBD1 | CASSGQGFTRAFF | TGTGCCAGCAGCGGACAGGGTTTTACTAGAGCTTTCTTT
. | TRBJ2-7 | TRBV2 | TRBD2 | CASILSGWSYEQYF | TGTGCCAGCATTCTTAGCGGGTGGTCCTACGAGCAGTACTTC
. | TRBJ1-1 | TRBV7-3 | . | CASSRLMNTEAFF | TGTGCCAGCAGCCGATTAATGAACACTGAAGCTTTCTTT
. | TRBJ2-3 | TRBV27 | . | CASNSRARSTDTQYF | TGTGCCAGCAATTCTCGGGCGCGGAGCACAGATACGCAGTATTTT
. | TRBJ2-7 | TRBV27 | TRBD1 | CASSLIGQGPSYEQYF | TGTGCCAGCAGTTTAATTGGACAGGGGCCCTCCTACGAGCAGTACTTC
. | TRBJ1-3 | TRBV11-2 | . | CASSLAKNTIYF | TGTGCCAGCAGCTTAGCGAAGAACACCATATATTTT
. | TRBJ1-5 | TRBV19 | . | CASTAGIGGAQHF | TGTGCCAGTACCGCAGGTATTGGGGGAGCCCAGCATTTT
. | TRBJ1-2 | TRBV4-2 | . | CASSQDASGRGYTF | TGTGCCAGCAGCCAAGACGCGAGTGGCCGTGGCTACACCTTC
once | TRBJ1-2 | TRBV4-1 | . | CASSPILGRNYGYTF | TGCGCCAGCAGCCCGATTCTGGGCAGGAACTATGGCTACACCTTC
. | TRBJ2-6 | TRBV15 | . | CATSRGGGGANVLTF | TGTGCCACCAGCAGAGGGGGTGGTGGGGCCAACGTCCTGACTTTC
. | TRBJ1-2 | TRBV6-5 | TRBD1 | CASRGGTGANYGYTF | TGTGCCAGCAGGGGGGGGACAGGAGCTAACTATGGCTACACCTTC
. | TRBJ2-1 | TRBV5-4 | . | CASSPPRHSSYNEQFF | TGTGCCAGCAGCCCGCCCCGACACAGCTCCTACAATGAGCAGTTCTTC
. | TRBJ2-5 | TRBV5-1 | . | CASRRAGTNEGTQYF | TGCGCCAGCAGGAGGGCGGGAACTAACGAGGGGACCCAGTACTTC
few | TRBJ1-2 | TRBV9 | . | CASSVEGGDRDYGYTF | TGTGCCAGCAGCGTAGAAGGAGGCGACCGGGACTATGGCTACACCTTC
. | TRBJ2-2 | TRBV27 | . | CASSLLRGPNTGELFF | TGTGCCAGCAGTTTATTGAGGGGCCCCAACACCGGGGAGCTGTTTTTT
. | TRBJ1-2 | TRBV18 | . | CASSPQRQNYGYTF | TGTGCCAGCTCACCACAAAGACAGAACTATGGCTACACCTTC
once | TRBJ2-7 | TRBV5-6 | . | CASSVGPSGPYEQYF | TGTGCCAGCAGCGTCGGGCCCAGCGGCCCCTACGAGCAGTACTTC
. | TRBJ2-2 | TRBV4-2 | . | CASSLQGSETGELFF | TGTGCCAGCAGCCTGCAGGGGAGTGAGACCGGGGAGCTGTTTTTT